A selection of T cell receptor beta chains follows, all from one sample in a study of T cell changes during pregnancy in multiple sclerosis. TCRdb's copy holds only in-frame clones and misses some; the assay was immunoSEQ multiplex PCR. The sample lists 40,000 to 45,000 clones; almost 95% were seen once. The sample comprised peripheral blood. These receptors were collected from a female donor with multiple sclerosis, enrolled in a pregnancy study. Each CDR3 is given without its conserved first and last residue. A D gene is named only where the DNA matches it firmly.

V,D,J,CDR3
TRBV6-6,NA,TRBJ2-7,ASSSSRSSYEQY
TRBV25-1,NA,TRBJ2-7,ASSDPRDKDYEQY
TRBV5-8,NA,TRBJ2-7,ASRPPWSYEQY
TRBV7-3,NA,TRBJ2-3,ASSLGPFTDTQY
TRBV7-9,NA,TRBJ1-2,ASSSRQHL
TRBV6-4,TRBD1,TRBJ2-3,ASNEGWDRVPDTQY
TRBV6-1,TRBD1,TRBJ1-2,ASSARQGSDYGYT
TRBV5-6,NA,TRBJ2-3,ASSFGVREHTDTQY
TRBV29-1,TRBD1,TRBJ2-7,SVGTGDVSYEQY
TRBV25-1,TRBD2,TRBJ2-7,ASSAGRATNEQY
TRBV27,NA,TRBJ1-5,ASSLAGGVNQPQH
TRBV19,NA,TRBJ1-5,ASMPGGWQPQH
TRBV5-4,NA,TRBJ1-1,ASSWGGLPMNTEAF
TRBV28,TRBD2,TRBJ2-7,ASSVAGEIYEQY
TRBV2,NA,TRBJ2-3,ASSVLNPPDTQY
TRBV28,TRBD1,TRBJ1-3,ASSPPQGAFGNTIY
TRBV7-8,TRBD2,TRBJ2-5,ASGLAGGVLLGETQY
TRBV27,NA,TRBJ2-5,ASGLSRTQY
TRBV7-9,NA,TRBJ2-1,ASSPPGEEVQF
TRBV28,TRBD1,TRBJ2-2,ASKGPGGIPGELF
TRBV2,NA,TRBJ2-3,ASLGQNTDTQY
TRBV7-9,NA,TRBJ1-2,ASSFLPYRARGLFNGYT
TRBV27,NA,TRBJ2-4,ASGPISQGGNIQY
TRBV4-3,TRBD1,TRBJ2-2,ASSLRETGNRGWTGELF
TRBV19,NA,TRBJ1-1,ASGRGNTEAF
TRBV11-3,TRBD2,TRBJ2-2,ASSTAGRPGGELF
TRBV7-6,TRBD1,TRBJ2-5,ASSLVAGGFNQETQY
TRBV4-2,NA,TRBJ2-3,ASSQDASGSSTDTQY
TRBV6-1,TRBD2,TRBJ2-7,ASSEDTSGSYEQY
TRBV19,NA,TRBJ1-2,ASSIGGWDYGYT
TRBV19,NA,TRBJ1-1,ASSIGRKAEAF
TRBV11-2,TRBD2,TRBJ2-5,ASSPGGGRGEETQY
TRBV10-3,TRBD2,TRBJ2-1,ATPPSGRLDEQF
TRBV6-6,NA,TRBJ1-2,ASSSIRGPRNGYT
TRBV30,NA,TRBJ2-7,ALAPGGRSEQY
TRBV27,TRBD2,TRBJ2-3,ASRRLAGGPTDTQY
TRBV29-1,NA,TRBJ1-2,SVNSGDYGYT